Each of the 25 T cell receptor beta chains below was sequenced from the same sample in a study of control samples from healthy donors and cancer patients (dated by TCRdb to about 2020). Library preparation used the immunoSEQ multiplex PCR assay. TCRdb holds this immuneACCESS table with in-frame rearrangements only. Some clones are missing; in checked studies, unresolved V genes explain under half, and the rest has no known cause. This sample is represented by about 150,000 clones; just under 95% of them were singletons. The top ten clones comprise more than 8% of the sample. Sequenced input: blood. The receptors derive from a woman in her forties in good health.

J is TRBJ1-3 and V is TRBV27, with a tentative D call TRBD1 (6 bases). The CDR3 loop spans 17 amino acids. The V end was cut by 3 bases, the J end by 0 bases, with 15 bases between. Germline-derived CDR1 and CDR2 are MNHEY and SMNVEV (reference sequence). The CDR3 is CASSFRDNLFSGNTIYF. CDR3 nucleotides: TGTGCCAGCAGTTTCCGGGACAACTTATTCTCTGGAAACACCATATATTTT.

The chain combines TRBV4-3 with TRBJ2-5; 14 bases are a match to TRBD2. V was clipped by 0 bases and J by 2 bases; unmatched bases: 5. Germline CDR1 is LGHNA and CDR2 is YSLEER. The CDR3 runs 18 residues. The CDR3 coding sequence is TGCGCCAGCAGCCAAGATTGGGGACTAGCGGGGGAGCAAGAGACCCAGTACTTC. It encodes CASSQDWGLAGEQETQYF.

The chain recombines TRBV25-1 with TRBJ2-1, with D perhaps matching TRBD2 (6 bases). The germline V gene has CDR1 MGHDK and CDR2 SYGVNS. V lost 5 bases and J lost 5, with 19 bases in between. The CDR3 is 16 amino acids. The CDR3 sequence: CASSWDSPWGHNEQFF. The CDR3 coding sequence is TGTGCCAGCAGTTGGGACTCCCCCTGGGGCCACAATGAGCAGTTCTTC.

The rearrangement uses TRBV13 and TRBJ1-1; D uncertain. V dropped 3 bases and J dropped 0 bases, with 8 bases sitting between them. CDR1 PRHDT and CDR2 FYEKMQ come from the germline V gene (reference sequence). CDR3 length equals 14 residues. This CDR3 is CASSFRGMNTEAFF. In DNA, the CDR3 is TGTGCCAGCAGCTTTAGAGGAATGAACACTGAAGCTTTCTTT.

This chain connects TRBV7-8 to TRBJ1-3; D is unclear. The CDR3 spans 15 residues. The ends were cut back, 0 bases at V and 4 bases at J, with 10 bases in the middle. CDR1 and CDR2 (germline): SGHVS, FQNEAQ. As DNA, the CDR3 is TGTGCCAGCAGCTTAGCGGGAACCGACGGAAACACCATATATTTT. Protein sequence: CASSLAGTDGNTIYF. The full variable domain, completed using reference TRBV7-8 and TRBJ1-3, is GAGVSQSPRYKVAKRGQDVALRCDPISGHVSLFWYQQALGQGPEFLTYFQNEAQLDKSGLPSDRFFAERPEGSVSTLKIQRTQQEDSAVYLCASSLAGTDGNTIYFGEGSWLTVV.

The chain carries TRBV4-3 and TRBJ1-2; 7 positions agree with TRBD1. CDR3 length: 15 amino acids. CDR1 and CDR2 from the germline V gene are LGHNA and YSLEER. V shed 4 bases, J shed 5 bases, and the junction held 10 bases outside the gene matches. CDR3 coding DNA: TGCGCCAGCAGCCCCGACAGGGAAAGGAGATATGGCTACACCTTC. It encodes CASSPDRERRYGYTF.

This sequence joins TRBV29-1 and TRBJ1-2; D is possibly TRBD1 (6 bases). Trimming stripped 7 bases from V and 3 bases from J, with 18 bases between. Germline CDR1 is SQVTM and CDR2 is ANQGSEA. The CDR3 is 14 amino acids. Here the CDR3 DNA reads TGCAGCGATGATAAGGGGGGCGCGGACTATGGCTACACCTTC. Translation: CSDDKGGADYGYTF.

The V gene is TRBV12-3 or TRBV12-4, the J gene TRBJ2-3; D remains ambiguous. The CDR3 is 12 residues long. V lost 7 bases, J lost 3 bases, and 8 bases lay in between. CDR3 DNA: TGTGCCAGCACCTCCCTGACAGATACGCAGTATTTT. Encoded protein: CASTSLTDTQYF.

The rearrangement joins TRBV7-2 to TRBJ2-7, with D unclear. Germline V gene lookup returns CDR1 SGHTA and CDR2 FQGNSA. The CDR3 is 11 amino acids. The V gene lost 6 bases and the J gene lost 4 bases, with 7 bases spanning the gap. CDR3 DNA: TGTGCCAGCAGAATGGGTTACGAGCAGTACTTC. The encoded protein is CASRMGYEQYF. The whole variable domain, filled in from reference TRBV7-2 and TRBJ2-7, reads GAGVSQSPSNKVTEKGKDVELRCDPISGHTALYWYRQSLGQGLEFLIYFQGNSAPDKSGLPSDRFSAERTGGSVSTLTIQRTQQEDSAVYLCASRMGYEQYFGPGTRLTVT.

CDR3 coding DNA: TGTGCCAGCAGCCTGTGGGTAGGGACTAGCCTCTACGAGCAGTACTTC. Residues: CASSLWVGTSLYEQYF. The chain has TRBV7-2 and TRBJ2-7; 9 nucleotides agree with TRBD2. This CDR3 contains 16 residues. V shed 5 bases and J 3 bases; nucleotides not matched to a gene: 11. CDR1 SGHTA and CDR2 FQGNSA come from the germline V gene. Full variable domain (missing parts from reference TRBV7-2 and TRBJ2-7): GAGVSQSPSNKVTEKGKDVELRCDPISGHTALYWYRQSLGQGLEFLIYFQGNSAPDKSGLPSDRFSAERTGGSVSTLTIQRTQQEDSAVYLCASSLWVGTSLYEQYFGPGTRLTVT.

V is TRBV6-5 and J is TRBJ1-2, with 8 positions matching TRBD1. Per germline, CDR1 MNHEY and CDR2 SVGAGI. This CDR3 comprises 14 residues. The V segment lost 6 bases and the J segment 4 bases; nucleotides outside the gene matches: 7. In DNA, the CDR3 is TGTGCCAGCAGGCGGGACAGGACTATCTATGGCTACACCTTC. Amino acids: CASRRDRTIYGYTF.

This rearrangement joins TRBV5-5 to TRBJ1-2; D is undetermined. With 6 bases removed from V and 3 bases from J, the gap between germline ends came to 6 bases. Germline values: CDR1 SGHKS, CDR2 YYEKEE (reference sequence). CDR3 length: 11 residues. The CDR3 loop is CASKRDYGYTF. DNA for the CDR3: TGTGCCAGCAAACGGGACTATGGCTACACCTTC.

V is TRBV4-2 and J is TRBJ1-2, with 8 bases lining up with TRBD1. The CDR3 extends over 16 amino acids. CDR1 is LGHNA and CDR2 is YNFKEQ in the germline V gene. With V trimmed by 4 bases and J by 2 bases, 9 bases remained unmatched. CDR3 DNA sequence: TGTGCCAGCAGCCCGCCCGCAGGGGGCCAAAACTATGGCTACACCTTC. Encoded protein: CASSPPAGGQNYGYTF.

The chain recombines TRBV12-5 with TRBJ1-3; 7 nucleotides align to TRBD1. Germline V gene lookup returns CDR1 LGHNT and CDR2 FRNRAP. This CDR3 comprises 15 residues. The V and J ends lost 2 bases and 1 base, in that order; junction bases with no gene match: 2. CDR3 sequence reads: CASGLQGQSGNTIYF. The CDR3 bases are TGTGCTAGTGGTTTGCAGGGACAGTCTGGAAACACCATATATTTT. Full variable domain (rest looked up from reference TRBV12-5 and TRBJ1-3): DARVTQTPRHKVTEMGQEVTMRCQPILGHNTVFWYRQTMMQGLELLAYFRNRAPLDDSGMPKDRFSAEMPDATLATLKIQPSEPRDSAVYFCASGLQGQSGNTIYFGEGSWLTVV.

The chain is built from TRBV19 and TRBJ1-1; TRBD1 matches 11 bases. The CDR3 length is 15 residues. Trimming at V came to 5 bases and at J to 5 bases, leaving 7 bases not matched to a gene. Germline V lookup: CDR1 LNHDA, CDR2 SQIVND (reference sequence). The CDR3 bases are TGTGCCAGTAGTGCAGGACAGGGGGCAAGGACTGAAGCTTTCTTT. Protein product: CASSAGQGARTEAFF.

The chain joins TRBV11-2 to TRBJ2-3; TRBD1 might be the D (6 bases). V was pared by 5 bases and J by 1 base, with 13 bases between. The CDR3 covers 15 residues. Germline V gives CDR1 SGHAT, CDR2 FQNNGV. The CDR3 spells CASSPRGFGTDTQYF. CDR3 bases: TGTGCCAGCAGCCCAAGGGGGTTTGGCACAGATACGCAGTATTTT. The entire variable domain, with the rest obtained from reference TRBV11-2 and TRBJ2-3, is as follows: EAGVAQSPRYKIIEKRQSVAFWCNPISGHATLYWYQQILGQGPKLLIQFQNNGVVDDSQLPKDRFSAERLKGVDSTLKIQPAKLEDSAVYLCASSPRGFGTDTQYFGPGTRLTVL.

This clone appeared a single time. CDR3 bases: TGCGCCAGCAGCCAAATAGTAGGGTCTGTGTGGGAGCAGTACTTC. This gives the protein CASSQIVGSVWEQYF. The V gene is TRBV4-3, the J gene TRBJ2-7, with unresolved D. Germline CDR1 reads LGHNA; CDR2 reads YSLEER. This CDR3 has 15 residues. The ends were cut back, 2 bases at V and 7 bases at J, with 18 bases in the middle.

CDR3 loop: CASSLVSGGDYGYTF. Written as DNA, the CDR3 is TGTGCCAGCAGTTTGGTTTCTGGGGGCGACTATGGCTACACCTTC. The chain employs TRBV27 and TRBJ1-2; D is perhaps TRBD1 (6 bases). Germline CDR1 and CDR2: MNHEY and SMNVEV (reference sequence). This CDR3 is built from 15 residues. V was cut by 3 bases and J by 3 bases, with 14 bases left in between.

The rearrangement uses TRBV30 and TRBJ2-1; 14 nucleotides match TRBD2. Per the germline V gene, CDR1 is GTSNPN and CDR2 is SVGIG (reference sequence). The CDR3 consists of 17 residues. The ends lost 2 bases at V and 6 bases at J; junction bases unmatched: 9. The CDR3 nucleotides are TGTGCCTGGAGTTCGACCTTCGGGACTAGCGGGAGCAATGAGCAGTTCTTC. Translated: CAWSSTFGTSGSNEQFF.

CDR3 nucleotides: TGCGCCAGCAGCCAAGGGGCAACGAGCTCCTACGAGCAGTACTTC. Encoded protein: CASSQGATSSYEQYF. The chain recombines TRBV4-3 with TRBJ2-7; D is ambiguous. The CDR3 covers 15 residues. Germline CDR1 and CDR2: LGHNA and YSLEER. The V end was cut by 1 base, the J end by 0 bases, with 10 bases between.

J is TRBJ1-5 and V is TRBV7-2; the D gene is possibly TRBD1 (5 bases). CDR1 and CDR2 (germline): SGHTA, FQGNSA. This CDR3 comprises 14 residues. V lost 5 bases, J lost 6 bases, and 14 bases lay in between. The CDR3 coding sequence is TGTGCCAGCAGCCTCCGGGGGAGCGGTCAGCCCCAGCATTTT. Protein sequence: CASSLRGSGQPQHF.

The genes are TRBV4-2 and TRBJ1-2, with a tentative D call TRBD1 (5 bases). The V end was cut by 0 bases, the J end by 5 bases, with 10 bases between. This CDR3 contains 14 residues. CDR1 is LGHNA and CDR2 is YNFKEQ in the germline V gene. Here the CDR3 reads CASSQEVPGYGYTF. The CDR3 coding sequence is TGTGCCAGCAGCCAAGAGGTGCCAGGGTATGGCTACACCTTC.

The J gene is TRBJ1-1, the V gene TRBV6-5; D gene unclear. Germline values: CDR1 MNHEY, CDR2 SVGAGI. This CDR3 has 14 residues. Trimming shortened V by 6 bases and J by 5 bases, and 16 bases separated the two germline ends. The CDR3 reads CASSRAPGVTEAFF. The CDR3 DNA follows: TGTGCCAGCAGCCGAGCCCCGGGAGTGACTGAAGCTTTCTTT.

Details on this clone: Sequence at one end of the junction differs from germline and may be a read error. This chain connects TRBV19 to TRBJ1-2; a weak D match, TRBD1 (5 bases). CDR1 LNHDA and CDR2 SQIVND come from the germline V gene (reference sequence). This CDR3 region has 14 residues. The DNA for the CDR3 is TGTGCCATTAGTGTGGGGGTCGGGCGTGGCGGCTACACCTTC. Protein: CAISVGVGRGGYTF.

The chain couples TRBV19 to TRBJ1-4; D possibly corresponds to TRBD1 (5 bases). Germline loops: CDR1 LNHDA, CDR2 SQIVND (reference sequence). Trimming left V 3 bases short and J 0 bases short, with 8 bases between. The CDR3 runs 15 residues. Here the CDR3 reads CASSMGRATNEKLFF. The CDR3 bases are TGTGCCAGTAGTATGGGACGGGCAACTAATGAAAAACTGTTTTTT.